The clone carrying this T cell receptor (beta chain) was picked up a small number of times. The entry originates in a study of blood T cell repertoires in COVID-19. Using immunoSEQ multiplex PCR, the repertoire was profiled, and TCRdb retains in-frame clones only, with some absent. The table shows 130,000 to 150,000 clones, with about four fifths occurring only once. What was sequenced was PBMCs or T cells enriched from blood (not recorded which). This receptor was taken from a man aged 35 to 55 with acute COVID-19.

The CDR3 nucleotides read TGCGCCAGCAGCTCGGGAGATACTCTTAATAGAGATGGCTACACCTTC. This sequence encodes CASSSGDTLNRDGYTF. The genes are TRBV5-1 and TRBJ1-2; D unclear. The CDR3 is made up of 16 amino acids. Germline CDR1 is SGHRS and CDR2 is YFSETQ. V gave up 3 bases and J gave up 6 bases, with 21 bases separating them. Together with reference TRBV5-1 and TRBJ1-2, the CDR3 gives the full variable domain: KAGVTQTPRYLIKTRGQQVTLSCSPISGHRSVSWYQQTPGQGLQFLFEYFSETQRNKGNFPGRFSGRQFSNSRSEMNVSTLELGDSALYLCASSSGDTLNRDGYTFGSGTRLTVV.